Following are 30 T cell receptor beta chains from one sample sequenced in a study of cytomegalovirus exposure and HLA in healthy donors. PCR involved 60 Vbeta and 13 Jbeta primers. Sequenced by immunoSEQ multiplex PCR; TCRdb stores in-frame clones only, minus some. The table includes roughly 150,000 clones, roughly 84% detected once. Sequences were obtained from PBMCs. These receptors were taken from a woman aged 18-29 years in good health and CMV-seronegative.

The J gene is TRBJ1-1, the V gene TRBV19, with D perhaps matching TRBD1 (6 bases). With 5 bases removed from V and 0 bases from J, the gap between germline ends came to 13 bases. Germline lookup yields CDR1 LNHDA and CDR2 SQIVND (reference sequence). This CDR3 comprises 15 residues. Here the CDR3 reads CASSPQGPLNTEAFF. DNA of the CDR3: TGTGCCAGTAGTCCGCAGGGGCCCCTGAACACTGAAGCTTTCTTT. The variable domain in full, with the rest retrieved from reference TRBV19 and TRBJ1-1, is DGGITQSPKYLFRKEGQNVTLSCEQNLNHDAMYWYRQDPGQGLRLIYYSQIVNDFQKGDIAEGYSVSREKKESFPLTVTSAQKNPTAFYLCASSPQGPLNTEAFFGQGTRLTVV.

The genes are TRBV5-1 and TRBJ1-1; 8 bases align to TRBD1. Germline-derived CDR1 and CDR2 are SGHRS and YFSETQ. V shed 4 bases and J 2 bases; nucleotides not matched to a gene: 4. This CDR3 region has 14 residues. CDR3 loop: CASSAQGVNTEAFF. DNA for the CDR3: TGCGCCAGCAGCGCACAGGGGGTAAACACTGAAGCTTTCTTT.

The rearrangement links TRBV6-6 to TRBJ1-1; TRBD1 matches at 9 bases. The germline CDR1 and CDR2 sequences are MNHNY and SVGAGI (reference sequence). This CDR3 is 14 amino acids long. The V and J ends lost 7 bases and 11 bases, in that order; junction bases with no gene match: 14. The CDR3 region is CASTYGGQGTGAFF. DNA of the CDR3: TGTGCCAGCACCTACGGTGGACAGGGGACTGGGGCTTTCTTT.

The chain is built from TRBV7-9 and TRBJ2-1, with 7 positions matching TRBD2. The germline V gene encodes CDR1 SEHNR and CDR2 FQNEAQ (reference sequence). With V trimmed by 0 bases and J by 10 bases, 6 bases remained unmatched. The CDR3 is 14 amino acids. CDR3 protein: CASSLAGGVGEQFF. CDR3 DNA: TGTGCCAGCAGCTTAGCGGGAGGGGTTGGGGAGCAGTTCTTC.

This clone came up once. The rearrangement links TRBV27 to TRBJ2-3; TRBD2 is a possible D gene (5 bases). Germline V gene lookup returns CDR1 MNHEY and CDR2 SMNVEV (reference sequence). Trimming left V 4 bases short and J 1 base short, with 18 bases between. The CDR3 spans 17 residues. The CDR3 loop is CASSSPAFGSGTDTQYF. Written as DNA, the CDR3 is TGTGCCAGCAGTTCTCCCGCCTTTGGTAGCGGCACAGATACGCAGTATTTT.

The chain uses TRBV6-1 and TRBJ2-3; D may be TRBD1 (5 bases). Trimming shortened V by 6 bases and J by 0 bases, and 7 bases separated the two germline ends. Germline-derived CDR1 and CDR2 are MNHNS and SASEGT. This CDR3 is built from 13 residues. The CDR3 region is CASRGQSTDTQYF. CDR3 nucleotide sequence: TGTGCCAGCAGGGGGCAGAGCACAGATACGCAGTATTTT.

The gene calls are TRBV7-2 and TRBJ2-2; TRBD2 matches at 9 bases. Looked up from germline, CDR1 is SGHTA and CDR2 is FQGNSA. The CDR3 covers 15 residues. The junction had 4 bases not matched to a gene; V was cut back by 2 bases and J by 6 bases. CDR3 sequence (DNA): TGTGCCAGCAGCTTATTTAGCGGGGGCGCCGGGGAGCTGTTTTTT. Its translation is CASSLFSGGAGELFF. Filled out from reference TRBV7-2 and TRBJ2-2, the complete variable domain reads GAGVSQSPSNKVTEKGKDVELRCDPISGHTALYWYRQSLGQGLEFLIYFQGNSAPDKSGLPSDRFSAERTGGSVSTLTIQRTQQEDSAVYLCASSLFSGGAGELFFGEGSRLTVL.

A word on this clone: The junction shows a germline mismatch at one end, possibly a read error. The chain carries TRBV29-1 and TRBJ1-1; unclear D gene. CDR3 size: 14 residues. The V gene's germline CDR1 is SQVTM and CDR2 ANQGSEA. The CDR3: CSVEDRSGNTEVFF. CDR3 sequence (DNA): TGCAGCGTTGAAGATCGGTCGGGGAACACTGAAGTTTTCTTT.

The rearrangement uses TRBV18 and TRBJ1-3; TRBD1 agrees at 8 bases. This CDR3 spans 16 amino acids. Germline V gene sequence: CDR1 KGHSH, CDR2 LQKENI. J lost 0 bases, V lost 2 bases, and 3 bases had no gene match. In DNA form, the CDR3 reads TGTGCCAGCTCACCAACAGGGGGGCACTCTGGAAACACCATATATTTT. Protein sequence: CASSPTGGHSGNTIYF.

This sequence joins TRBV6-1 and TRBJ1-6; no clear D gene. Between the trimmed V and J ends, which lost 1 base and 6 bases, there was a span of 7 bases. This CDR3 contains 14 residues. Germline V gene lookup returns CDR1 MNHNS and CDR2 SASEGT. The CDR3 here is CASSEGRVNSPLHF. CDR3 in DNA: TGTGCCAGCAGTGAAGGTCGAGTTAATTCACCCCTCCACTTT.

V gene TRBV5-4 combines with J gene TRBJ1-1; 7 bases agree with TRBD1. Looked up from germline, CDR1 is SGHNT and CDR2 is YYREEE (reference sequence). The ends lost 4 bases at V and 1 base at J; junction bases unmatched: 10. This CDR3 region has 16 residues. In DNA form, the CDR3 reads TGTGCCAGCAGCGCGGGGCATAGGACAGGGAACACTGAAGCTTTCTTT. Its translation is CASSAGHRTGNTEAFF.

The rearrangement joins TRBV18 to TRBJ2-5; perhaps TRBD1 as D (6 bases). The CDR3 extends over 12 amino acids. The V and J ends lost 6 bases and 1 base respectively, with 6 bases between them. CDR1 and CDR2 (germline): KGHSH, LQKENI. DNA for the CDR3: TGTGCCAGCTCGGACAGCCAAGAGACCCAGTACTTC. Its protein product is CASSDSQETQYF.

The rearrangement joins TRBV6-1 to TRBJ1-5; 11 nucleotides agree with TRBD1. CDR3 length: 14 residues. Germline V CDR1 and CDR2: MNHNS, SASEGT. V was clipped by 11 bases and J by 2 bases; unmatched bases: 5. The CDR3 sequence: CAALGQGGNQPQHF. CDR3 DNA sequence: TGTGCCGCGTTGGGACAGGGGGGCAATCAGCCCCAGCATTTT.

This rearrangement joins TRBV9 to TRBJ2-1; D ambiguous. Deletions cut 4 bases from V and 7 bases from J, with 24 bases between. CDR1 and CDR2 from the germline V gene are SGDLS and YYNGEE. The CDR3 has 17 amino acids. DNA for the CDR3: TGTGCCAGCAGCCAAACCGCGGCCACCCACCTCGGGAATGAGCAGTTCTTC. The encoded protein is CASSQTAATHLGNEQFF.

This sequence joins TRBV2 and TRBJ1-1; unclear D gene. V was trimmed by 6 bases and J by 1 base, leaving 6 bases between them. CDR3 length equals 12 residues. From germline, CDR1 is SNHLY and CDR2 FYNNEI. The CDR3 here is CASRDSNTEAFF. The CDR3 DNA sequence: TGTGCCAGCAGGGACTCGAACACTGAAGCTTTCTTT.

A remark on this clone: A junction end diverges from the germline sequence, so it may reflect a read error. The chain has TRBV9 and TRBJ1-4; D is unclear. CDR1 is SGDLS, CDR2 YYNGEE, per germline. This CDR3 is 12 amino acids long. Here the CDR3 DNA reads TGTGCCAGTAGCGGATCCGGTGAAAAACTGTTTTTT. Protein product: CASSGSGEKLFF.

The chain employs TRBV28 and TRBJ1-6; D perhaps matches TRBD1 (5 bases). Deletions cut 11 bases from V and 0 bases from J, with 17 bases between. This CDR3 is built from 16 residues. Germline V lookup: CDR1 MDHEN, CDR2 SYDVKM. The CDR3 sequence is CAAGEGSSSYNSPLHF. The CDR3 bases are TGTGCCGCCGGGGAGGGGTCGAGCTCCTATAATTCACCCCTCCACTTT.

This chain links TRBV30 with TRBJ2-3; TRBD2 agrees at 10 bases. With V trimmed by 3 bases and J by 0 bases, 3 bases remained unmatched. The CDR3 consists of 15 residues. From germline, CDR1 is GTSNPN and CDR2 SVGIG (reference sequence). The CDR3 spells CAWSLAGDSTDTQYF. The CDR3, as DNA: TGTGCCTGGAGCCTAGCGGGGGATAGCACAGATACGCAGTATTTT.

The chain couples TRBV7-9 to TRBJ1-3; 9 positions agree with TRBD1. Germline loops: CDR1 SEHNR, CDR2 FQNEAQ (reference sequence). This CDR3 is 18 amino acids long. The J segment lost 1 base and the V segment lost 4 bases, leaving 11 bases of the junction unmatched. The CDR3 loop is CASSSSPDRGLSGNTIYF. CDR3 sequence (DNA): TGTGCCAGCAGCTCTTCACCTGACAGGGGGTTGTCTGGAAACACCATATATTTT.

The J gene is TRBJ2-6, the V gene TRBV27; D is ambiguous. Trimming stripped 10 bases from V and 2 bases from J, with 15 bases between. CDR3 length: 15 residues. Germline V CDR1 and CDR2: MNHEY, SMNVEV (reference sequence). The CDR3 DNA reads TGTGCCACCCAAGGTGTAGAGGCTGGGGCCAACGTCCTGACTTTC. Amino acid sequence: CATQGVEAGANVLTF. The complete variable domain, with remaining parts taken from reference TRBV27 and TRBJ2-6, reads EAQVTQNPRYLITVTGKKLTVTCSQNMNHEYMSWYRQDPGLGLRQIYYSMNVEVTDKGDVPEGYKVSRKEKRNFPLILESPSPNQTSLYFCATQGVEAGANVLTFGAGSRLTVL.

As for this clone: The junction and the germline gene differ at one end; a read error may be behind it. V gene TRBV7-9 combines with J gene TRBJ2-1; a possible D gene is TRBD2 (6 bases). The germline CDR1 and CDR2 sequences are SEHNR and FQNEAQ (reference sequence). CDR3 length: 15 residues. CDR3 nucleotides: TGTTCCAGCAGCTTATCCGGGAGTGGACACAATGAGCAGTTCTTC. Its translation is CSSSLSGSGHNEQFF.

This chain links TRBV5-6 with TRBJ2-5; TRBD2 matches at 7 bases. This CDR3 is 12 amino acids long. Germline CDR1 SGHDT, CDR2 YYEEEE. The ends lost 7 bases at V and 5 bases at J; junction bases unmatched: 5. The CDR3 here is CASLRGGETQYF. Written as DNA, the CDR3 is TGTGCCAGCTTACGGGGAGGGGAGACCCAGTACTTC.

The chain combines TRBV2 with TRBJ2-7; no reliable D call. V dropped 6 bases and J dropped 6 bases, with 12 bases sitting between them. The CDR3 is made up of 12 amino acids. Germline V lookup: CDR1 SNHLY, CDR2 FYNNEI. In nucleotides, the CDR3 is TGTGCCAGCAGAGACTCTCCAATCGAGCAGTACTTC. Its translation is CASRDSPIEQYF.

This chain links TRBV30 with TRBJ1-1, with D perhaps matching TRBD1 (6 bases). CDR1 and CDR2 (germline): GTSNPN, SVGIG (reference sequence). The CDR3 loop spans 13 amino acids. With 3 bases removed from V and 10 bases from J, the gap between germline ends came to 18 bases. The CDR3 DNA reads TGTGCCTGGAGCGTACGACTAAGGGGGGGAGCTTTCTTT. It yields the protein CAWSVRLRGGAFF.

CDR3 bases: TGTGCCAGCAGTGCTGCCGGGACAGGACACTATGGCTACACCTTC. It is translated as CASSAAGTGHYGYTF. V is TRBV9 and J is TRBJ1-2; TRBD1 matches 8 bases. In germline, CDR1 is SGDLS, CDR2 YYNGEE. CDR3 length: 15 amino acids. The ends lost 5 bases at V and 3 bases at J; junction bases unmatched: 9. The full variable domain, completed using reference TRBV9 and TRBJ1-2, is DSGVTQTPKHLITATGQRVTLRCSPRSGDLSVYWYQQSLDQGLQFLIQYYNGEERAKGNILERFSAQQFPDLHSELNLSSLELGDSALYFCASSAAGTGHYGYTFGSGTRLTVV.

The rearrangement links TRBV19 to TRBJ2-2; no definite D call. The germline V gene has CDR1 LNHDA and CDR2 SQIVND (reference sequence). Trimming left V 9 bases short and J 5 bases short, with 19 bases between. This CDR3 spans 15 amino acids. The CDR3 region is CASHPRVRGTGELFF. Written as DNA, the CDR3 is TGTGCCAGCCATCCCCGGGTCCGAGGAACCGGGGAGCTGTTTTTT.

The rearrangement uses TRBV6-6 and TRBJ1-4; D remains unclear. CDR3 length: 13 residues. Germline loops: CDR1 MNHNY, CDR2 SVGAGI (reference sequence). V gave up 6 bases and J gave up 7 bases, with 12 bases separating them. The CDR3 sequence is CASRRKFAEKLFF. The CDR3 DNA sequence: TGTGCCAGCAGGAGAAAGTTTGCTGAAAAACTGTTTTTT.

This clone was seen a handful of times. This rearrangement joins TRBV4-2 to TRBJ1-2; D might be TRBD1 (5 bases). The CDR3 loop spans 16 amino acids. Trimming stripped 0 bases from V and 4 bases from J, with 15 bases between. Germline CDR1 reads LGHNA; CDR2 reads YNFKEQ. CDR3 amino acids: CASSQDGAEQVYGYTF. The CDR3 DNA reads as TGTGCCAGCAGCCAAGATGGGGCAGAACAGGTCTATGGCTACACCTTC.

The rearrangement links TRBV6-5 to TRBJ1-3; 9 bases fit TRBD1. The CDR3 spans 14 residues. From germline, CDR1 is MNHEY and CDR2 SVGAGI. Germline trimming cut 7 bases from V and 7 bases from J; bases unmatched to any gene: 8. CDR3 sequence (DNA): TGTGCCAGCACCTACGTTGGACAGGGGAACACCATATATTTT. Protein: CASTYVGQGNTIYF.

The V and J genes are TRBV10-3 and TRBJ2-4; D might be TRBD2 (5 bases). The CDR3 loop spans 16 amino acids. V was pared by 4 bases and J by 0 bases, with 13 bases between. Germline V lookup: CDR1 ENHRY, CDR2 SYGVKD. In DNA, the CDR3 is TGTGCCATCAGTGCGCTGGACGGACTAGCCAAAAACATTCAGTACTTC. Protein product: CAISALDGLAKNIQYF.